Shown below are 14 T cell receptor beta chains from a single sample sequenced in a study of regulatory T cells in long-lasting Graves disease. The time point: persistent/refractory GD, antithyroid drugs over 5 years with positive TRAb. Construction of the TCR library relied on RNA isolated from PBMCs. To make TCR beta libraries, researchers used iRepertoire HTBI primers and Arm-PCR of CDR3 regions. Each CDR3 protein gets one entry after TCRdb re-called the multiplex PCR reads with MiXCR. This sample yields roughly 430,000 distinct CDR3 sequences, of which over 20% are seen a single time; roughly an eighth belongs to the top ten. This specimen consisted of peripheral blood mononuclear cells (PBMCs), obtained when the disease was refractory, from a patient treated with antithyroid drugs. The receptors shown here come from a female donor with Graves disease.

This clonotype occurred a few times. J is TRBJ2-7 and V is TRBV3-1; D perhaps matches TRBD1 (5 bases). The germline V gene encodes CDR1 LGHDT and CDR2 YNNKEL (reference sequence). The CDR3 has 12 residues. The V gene lost 4 bases and the J gene lost 11 bases, with 15 bases spanning the gap. In DNA, the CDR3 is TGTGCCAGCAGCCTCCAGGTCGCCAGGGAGTACTTC. It codes for CASSLQVAREYF.

Only a few counts were recorded for this clonotype. This sequence joins TRBV5-5 and TRBJ2-7; possibly TRBD1 or TRBD2 for D (5 bases each). This CDR3 is 14 amino acids long. Germline CDR1 is SGHKS and CDR2 is YYEKEE (reference sequence). Trimming pared 4 bases from V and 6 bases from J, leaving 17 bases between. CDR3 sequence reads: CASSPLGDQREQYF. The CDR3 nucleotides read TGTGCCAGCAGCCCACTAGGGGACCAACGCGAGCAGTACTTC.

The sample holds many counts of this clonotype. The CDR3 sequence: CASSLLQHYTEAFF. CDR3 bases: TGTGCCAGCAGTTTGTTACAACACTACACTGAAGCTTTCTTT. The J gene is TRBJ1-1, the V gene TRBV27; no firm D call. From germline, CDR1 is MNHEY and CDR2 SMNVEV (reference sequence). Deletions cut 3 bases from V and 3 bases from J, with 11 bases between. The CDR3 sequence is 14 residues long.

The chain joins TRBV10-2 to TRBJ2-7; D call uncertain. V lost 3 bases and J 3 bases, leaving 6 bases between the germline ends. Germline CDR1 reads WSHSY; CDR2 reads SAAADI. This CDR3 has 12 residues. CDR3 loop: CASSDSFYEQYF. For the CDR3, the DNA is TGCGCCAGCAGTGATTCGTTCTACGAGCAGTACTTC.

This clonotype was observed a handful of times. CDR3 nucleotides: TGTGCCTGGAGTGCCGGAAGCCACGAGCAGTACTTC. Translated: CAWSAGSHEQYF. The V gene is TRBV30, the J gene TRBJ2-7; D remains unclear. V gave up 1 base and J gave up 5 bases, with 9 bases separating them. Germline lookup yields CDR1 GTSNPN and CDR2 SVGIG (reference sequence). This CDR3 region has 12 residues.

The J gene is TRBJ2-6, the V gene TRBV5-1; no firm D call. Trimming shortened V by 6 bases and J by 4 bases, and 11 bases separated the two germline ends. Germline CDR1 is SGHRS and CDR2 is YFSETQ. The CDR3 runs 14 residues. The CDR3 loop is CASTPGSGANVLTF. The CDR3 nucleotides read TGCGCCAGCACCCCGGGTTCAGGGGCCAACGTCCTGACTTTC.

The table lists this clonotype with many counts. The chain couples TRBV29-1 to TRBJ2-5; perhaps TRBD1 as D (6 bases). The CDR3 length is 15 residues. From germline, CDR1 is SQVTM and CDR2 ANQGSEA. Trimming stripped 7 bases from V and 4 bases from J, with 22 bases between. The DNA of the CDR3 is TGCAGCGCGCTACAGGGCCTCAAAGATCCAGAGACCCAGTACTTC. It translates to CSALQGLKDPETQYF. Drawing the rest from reference TRBV29-1 and TRBJ2-5, the complete variable domain is SAVISQKPSRDICQRGTSLTIQCQVDSQVTMMFWYRQQPGQSLTLIATANQGSEATYESGFVIDKFPISRPNLTFSTLTVSNMSPEDSSIYLCSALQGLKDPETQYFGPGTRLLVL.

This clonotype was observed many times. The chain combines TRBV28 with TRBJ2-4; D perhaps matches TRBD1 (6 bases). From germline, CDR1 is MDHEN and CDR2 SYDVKM. The CDR3 length is 15 residues. V was trimmed by 5 bases and J by 4 bases, leaving 15 bases between them. The CDR3 nucleotides are TGTGCCAGCAGTACGTACAGGGTTTGGAAAAACATTCAGTACTTC. Amino acids: CASSTYRVWKNIQYF.

This clonotype was observed many times. The chain recombines TRBV10-3 with TRBJ1-6; D remains ambiguous. The ends were cut back, 10 bases at V and 5 bases at J, with 15 bases in the middle. The CDR3 is made up of 14 amino acids. Germline-derived CDR1 and CDR2 are ENHRY and SYGVKD. The DNA of the CDR3 is TGTGCCACCACCCCGGGCCGGGATAATTCACCCCTCCACTTT. The encoded protein is CATTPGRDNSPLHF.

The chain uses TRBV20-1 and TRBJ2-2; 12 bases are a match to TRBD2. Trimming at V came to 6 bases and at J to 6 bases, leaving 5 bases not matched to a gene. The germline V gene encodes CDR1 DFQATT and CDR2 SNEGSKA (reference sequence). The CDR3 spans 14 residues. Here the CDR3 DNA reads TGCAGTGCGACTAGCGGGAGTCTTTCCGGGGAGCTGTTTTTT. Residues: CSATSGSLSGELFF.

This clonotype was picked up many times. V and J are TRBV6-1 and TRBJ1-1; 8 bases agree with TRBD1. This CDR3 has 13 amino acids. After removal of 8 bases from V and 1 base from J, the junction contained 3 bases not matched to a gene. CDR1 and CDR2 from the germline V gene are MNHNS and SASEGT. CDR3 in amino acids: CASGGTGNTEAFF. The CDR3 DNA reads as TGTGCCAGCGGTGGGACAGGGAACACTGAAGCTTTCTTT.

The chain carries TRBV5-1 and TRBJ2-1, with TRBD2 matching over 15 bases. CDR3 length: 18 residues. Germline CDR1 and CDR2: SGHRS and YFSETQ. Trimming removed 3 bases from V and 1 base from J; junction bases left unmatched: 5. CDR3 nucleotides: TGCGCCAGCAGCTACTGGACTAGCGGGAGGGTATCCTACAATGAGCAGTTCTTC. This sequence encodes CASSYWTSGRVSYNEQFF.

This clonotype appeared many times. This rearrangement joins TRBV20-1 to TRBJ2-7; D not certain. CDR1 is DFQATT and CDR2 is SNEGSKA in the germline V gene (reference sequence). V lost 4 bases and J lost 5, with 12 bases in between. This CDR3 contains 12 residues. The CDR3 protein is CSAITRTHEQYF. CDR3 DNA: TGCAGTGCTATAACCAGAACCCACGAGCAGTACTTC.

The rearrangement links TRBV4-2 to TRBJ1-6, with TRBD1 as a possible D gene (6 bases). The CDR3 loop spans 18 amino acids. CDR1 is LGHNA and CDR2 is YNFKEQ in the germline V gene. V was cut by 2 bases and J by 0 bases, with 14 bases left in between. CDR3 sequence: CASSQQGQRSSYNSPLHF. In DNA, the CDR3 is TGTGCCAGCAGCCAACAGGGACAACGGAGCTCCTATAATTCACCCCTCCACTTT.